The clone carrying this TCR beta chain was observed a few times. Its antigen is unidentified. TCRdb re-called the 5' RACE reads with MiXCR, one entry per CDR3 protein. The table shows about 150,000 distinct CDR3 sequences, with roughly 15% occurring only once. The data originate from a study of T-cell memory formation after mild COVID-19. Across the study: Clusters were largely donor specific. General study points: Contracting CD4+ clones sat mainly in CM and EM; CD8+ in EMRA. Several responding clones turned up in pre-infection memory, indicating that cross-reactive memory may have taken part.

The germline V gene encodes CDR1 MNHEY and CDR2 SVGAGI. The CDR3 is made up of 18 amino acids. Trimming left V 2 bases short and J 0 bases short, with 19 bases between. This clonotype was obtained from an adult woman who had mild COVID-19 (a few samples of this study predate the infection). Cell type and time point are not known. The chain combines TRBV6-5 with TRBJ1-1; D possibly corresponds to TRBD1 (6 bases). Sample: PBMCs or a T cell subset sorted from them (not recorded which). The CDR3 coding sequence is TGTGCCAGCAGTTACAGAGCACCAGGGGCCGTCATGAACACTGAAGCTTTCTTT. Its translation is CASSYRAPGAVMNTEAFF.